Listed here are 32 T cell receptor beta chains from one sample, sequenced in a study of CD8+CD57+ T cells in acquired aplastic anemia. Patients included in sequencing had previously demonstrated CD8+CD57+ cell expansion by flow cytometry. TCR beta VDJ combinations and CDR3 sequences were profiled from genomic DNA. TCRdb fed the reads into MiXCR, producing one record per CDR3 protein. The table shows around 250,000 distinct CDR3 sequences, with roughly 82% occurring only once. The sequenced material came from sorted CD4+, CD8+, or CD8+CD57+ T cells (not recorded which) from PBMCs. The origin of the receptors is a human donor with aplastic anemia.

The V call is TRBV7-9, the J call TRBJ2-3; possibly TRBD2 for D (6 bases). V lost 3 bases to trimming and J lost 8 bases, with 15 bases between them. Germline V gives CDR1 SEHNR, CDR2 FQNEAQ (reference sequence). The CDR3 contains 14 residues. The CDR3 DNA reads TGTGCCAGCAGCTTCGGGGGAGGTCCCAGTACGCAGTATTTT. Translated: CASSFGGGPSTQYF.

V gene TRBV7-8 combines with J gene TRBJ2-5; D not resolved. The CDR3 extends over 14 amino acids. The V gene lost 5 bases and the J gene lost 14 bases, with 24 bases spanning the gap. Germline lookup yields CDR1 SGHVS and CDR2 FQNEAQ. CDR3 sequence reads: CASSVGSEKETFYF. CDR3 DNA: TGTGCCAGCAGCGTAGGGTCCGAGAAAGAGACTTTTTACTTC.

The DNA of the CDR3 is TGTGCCAGCAGCTTTCACCCAGGCGCAGATACGCTTTCCTACGAGCAGTACGTC. Translation: CASSFHPGADTLSYEQYV. This chain uses TRBV7-8 with TRBJ2-7; D gene ambiguous. V dropped 3 bases and J dropped 1 base, with 22 bases sitting between them. Germline-derived CDR1 and CDR2 are SGHVS and FQNEAQ. The CDR3 has 18 residues.

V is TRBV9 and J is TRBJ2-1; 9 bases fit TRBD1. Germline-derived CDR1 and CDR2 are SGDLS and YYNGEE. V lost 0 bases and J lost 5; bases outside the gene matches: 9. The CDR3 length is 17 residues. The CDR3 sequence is CASSVAGTGIGNNEQFF. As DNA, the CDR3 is TGTGCCAGCAGCGTAGCTGGGACAGGGATCGGGAACAATGAGCAGTTCTTC.

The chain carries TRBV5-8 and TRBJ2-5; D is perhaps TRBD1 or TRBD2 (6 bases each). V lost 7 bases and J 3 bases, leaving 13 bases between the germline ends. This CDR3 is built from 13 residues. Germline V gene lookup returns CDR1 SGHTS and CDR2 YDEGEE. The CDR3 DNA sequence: TGTGCCAGCGGGGGGCCGAGAGAAGAGACCCAGTACTTC. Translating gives CASGGPREETQYF.

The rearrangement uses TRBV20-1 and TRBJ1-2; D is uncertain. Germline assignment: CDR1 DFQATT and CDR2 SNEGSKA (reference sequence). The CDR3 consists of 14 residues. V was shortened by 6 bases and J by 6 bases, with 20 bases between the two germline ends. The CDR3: CSASSCGRKNGYTF. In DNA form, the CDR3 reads TGCAGTGCCAGTAGTTGCGGCCGCAAGAATGGCTACACCTTC.

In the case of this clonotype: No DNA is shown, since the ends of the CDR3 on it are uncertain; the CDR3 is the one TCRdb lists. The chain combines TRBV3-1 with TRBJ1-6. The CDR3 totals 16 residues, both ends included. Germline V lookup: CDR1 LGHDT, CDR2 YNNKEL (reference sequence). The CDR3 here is CASSQSWGRGNSPLRF.

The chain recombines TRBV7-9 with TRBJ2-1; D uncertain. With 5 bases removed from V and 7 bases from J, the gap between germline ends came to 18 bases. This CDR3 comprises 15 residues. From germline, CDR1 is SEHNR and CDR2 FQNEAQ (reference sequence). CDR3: CASSGVAQTQNEQFF. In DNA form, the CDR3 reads TGTGCCAGCAGCGGAGTAGCACAGACCCAGAATGAGCAGTTCTTC.

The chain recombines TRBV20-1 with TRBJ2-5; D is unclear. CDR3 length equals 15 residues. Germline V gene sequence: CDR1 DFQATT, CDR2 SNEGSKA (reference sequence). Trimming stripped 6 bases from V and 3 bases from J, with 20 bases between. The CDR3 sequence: CSAAQPRALKETQYF. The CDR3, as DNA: TGCAGTGCAGCTCAGCCAAGAGCTCTAAAAGAGACCCAGTACTTC.

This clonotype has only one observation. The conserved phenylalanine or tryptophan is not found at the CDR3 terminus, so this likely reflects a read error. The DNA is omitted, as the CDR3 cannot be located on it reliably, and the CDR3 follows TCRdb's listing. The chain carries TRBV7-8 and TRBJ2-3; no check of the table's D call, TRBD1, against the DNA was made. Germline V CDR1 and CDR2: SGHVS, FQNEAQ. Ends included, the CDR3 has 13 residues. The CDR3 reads CASGEGGTATPHY.

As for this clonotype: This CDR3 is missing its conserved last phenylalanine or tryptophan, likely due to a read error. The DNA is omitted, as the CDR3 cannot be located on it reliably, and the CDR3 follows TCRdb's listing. The chain's CDR3 is CASGDAGTITYFV. The rearrangement links TRBV9 to TRBJ2-3; the table gives TRBD1 as D, unverified against the DNA. Germline loops: CDR1 SGDLS, CDR2 YYNGEE. The CDR3 region is 13 residues in length, termini included.

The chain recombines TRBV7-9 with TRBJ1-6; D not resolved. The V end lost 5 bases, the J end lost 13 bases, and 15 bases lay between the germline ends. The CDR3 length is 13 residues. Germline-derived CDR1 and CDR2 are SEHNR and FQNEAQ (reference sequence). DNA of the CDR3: TGTGCCAGCAGCGCAGATTCTGGCGGGCCCCTCCACTTT. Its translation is CASSADSGGPLHF.

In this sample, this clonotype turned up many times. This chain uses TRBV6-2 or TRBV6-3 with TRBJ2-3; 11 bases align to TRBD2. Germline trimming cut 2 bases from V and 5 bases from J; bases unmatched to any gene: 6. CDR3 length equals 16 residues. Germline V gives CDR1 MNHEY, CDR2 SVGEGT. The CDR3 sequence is CASSYPTSGSQDTQYF. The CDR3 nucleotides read TGTGCCAGCAGTTACCCAACTAGCGGGAGTCAAGATACGCAGTATTTT.

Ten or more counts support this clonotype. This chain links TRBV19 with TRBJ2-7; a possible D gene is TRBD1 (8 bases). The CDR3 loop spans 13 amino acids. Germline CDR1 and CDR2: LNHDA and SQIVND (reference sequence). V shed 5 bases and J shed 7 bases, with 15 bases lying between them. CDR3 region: CASSQQGGEEQYF. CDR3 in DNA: TGTGCCAGTAGTCAACAGGGGGGGGAAGAGCAGTACTTC.

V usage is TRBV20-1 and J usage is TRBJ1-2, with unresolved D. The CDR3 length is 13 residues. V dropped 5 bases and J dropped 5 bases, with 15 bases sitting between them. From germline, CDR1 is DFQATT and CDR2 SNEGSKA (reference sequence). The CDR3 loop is CSAPWETGYGYTF. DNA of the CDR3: TGCAGTGCTCCTTGGGAGACTGGTTATGGCTACACCTTC.

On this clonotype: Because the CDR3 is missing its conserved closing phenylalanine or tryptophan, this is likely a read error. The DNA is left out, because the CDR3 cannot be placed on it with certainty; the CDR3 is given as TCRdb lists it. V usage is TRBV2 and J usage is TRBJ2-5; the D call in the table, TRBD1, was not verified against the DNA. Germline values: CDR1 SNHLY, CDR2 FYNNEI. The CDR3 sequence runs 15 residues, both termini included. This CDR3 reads CASGDGGTDTQNYDP.

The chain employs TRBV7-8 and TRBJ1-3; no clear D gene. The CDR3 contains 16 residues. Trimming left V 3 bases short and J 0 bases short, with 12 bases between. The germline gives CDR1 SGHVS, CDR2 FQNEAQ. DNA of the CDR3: TGTGCCAGCAGCTTCACTGGTCCGAACTCTGGAAACACCATATATTTT. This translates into CASSFTGPNSGNTIYF.

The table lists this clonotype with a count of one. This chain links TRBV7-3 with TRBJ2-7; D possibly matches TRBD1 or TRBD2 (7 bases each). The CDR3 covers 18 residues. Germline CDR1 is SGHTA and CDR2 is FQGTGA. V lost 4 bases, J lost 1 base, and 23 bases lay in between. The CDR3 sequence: CASSSQPGGAAQSYEQYV. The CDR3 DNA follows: TGTGCCAGCAGCTCTCAGCCAGGGGGGGCAGCCCAGTCCTACGAGCAGTACGTC.

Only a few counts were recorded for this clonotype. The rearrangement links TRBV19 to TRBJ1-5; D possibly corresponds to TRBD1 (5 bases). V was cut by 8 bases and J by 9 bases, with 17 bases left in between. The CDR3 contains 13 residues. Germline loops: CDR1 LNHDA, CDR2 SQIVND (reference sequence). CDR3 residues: CASGSWETVPQHF. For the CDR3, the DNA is TGTGCCAGTGGGTCCTGGGAGACAGTGCCCCAGCATTTT.

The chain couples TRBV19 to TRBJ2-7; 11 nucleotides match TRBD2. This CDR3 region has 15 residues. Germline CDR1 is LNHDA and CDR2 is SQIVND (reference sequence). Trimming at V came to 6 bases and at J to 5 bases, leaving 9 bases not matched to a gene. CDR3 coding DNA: TGTGCCAGTAGGGAGATAGCGGGGGGGCCCAACGAGCAGTACTTC. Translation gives CASREIAGGPNEQYF. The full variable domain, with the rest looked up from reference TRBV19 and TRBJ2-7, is DGGITQSPKYLFRKEGQNVTLSCEQNLNHDAMYWYRQDPGQGLRLIYYSQIVNDFQKGDIAEGYSVSREKKESFPLTVTSAQKNPTAFYLCASREIAGGPNEQYFGPGTRLTVT.

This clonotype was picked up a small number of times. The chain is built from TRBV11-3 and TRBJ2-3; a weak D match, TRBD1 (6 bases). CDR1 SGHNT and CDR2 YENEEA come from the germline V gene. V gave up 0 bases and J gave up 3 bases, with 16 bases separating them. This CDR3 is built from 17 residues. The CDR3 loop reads CASSLDLTGGKTDTQYF. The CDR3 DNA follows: TGTGCCAGCAGCTTAGATCTGACAGGTGGGAAGACAGATACGCAGTATTTT. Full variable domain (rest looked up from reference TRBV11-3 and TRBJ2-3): EAGVVQSPRYKIIEKKQPVAFWCNPISGHNTLYWYLQNLGQGPELLIRYENEEAVDDSQLPKDRFSAERLKGVDSTLKIQPAELGDSAVYLCASSLDLTGGKTDTQYFGPGTRLTVL.

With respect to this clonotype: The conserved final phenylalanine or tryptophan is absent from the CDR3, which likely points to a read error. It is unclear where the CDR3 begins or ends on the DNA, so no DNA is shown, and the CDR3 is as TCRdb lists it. The CDR3: CASSLTGRPQQL. The chain is built from TRBV7-3 and TRBJ1-5; the D call of TRBD1 is as the table states it, not checked on the DNA. The CDR3 region is 12 residues in length, termini included. Germline values: CDR1 SGHTA, CDR2 FQGTGA.

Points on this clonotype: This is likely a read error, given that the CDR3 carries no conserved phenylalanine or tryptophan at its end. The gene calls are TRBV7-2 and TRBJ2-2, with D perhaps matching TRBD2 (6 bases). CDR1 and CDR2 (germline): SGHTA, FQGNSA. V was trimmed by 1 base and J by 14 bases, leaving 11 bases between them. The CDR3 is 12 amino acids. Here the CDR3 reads CASSLVGTSLFV. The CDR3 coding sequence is TGTGCCAGCAGCTTAGTAGGCACTAGCCTGTTTGTT.

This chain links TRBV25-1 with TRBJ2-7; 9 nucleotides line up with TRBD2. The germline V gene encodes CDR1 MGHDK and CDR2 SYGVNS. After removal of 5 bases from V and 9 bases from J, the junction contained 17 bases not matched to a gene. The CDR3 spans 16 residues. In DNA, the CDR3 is TGTGCCAGCAGTCGCGACTATGTTGAGCGGGGGGCCGTGCAGTACTTC. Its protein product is CASSRDYVERGAVQYF.

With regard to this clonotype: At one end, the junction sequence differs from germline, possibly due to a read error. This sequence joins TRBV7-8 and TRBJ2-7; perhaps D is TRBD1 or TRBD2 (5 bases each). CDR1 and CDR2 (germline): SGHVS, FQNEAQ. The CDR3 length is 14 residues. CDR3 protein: CASSFARGPYTQYF. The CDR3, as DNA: TGTGCCAGTAGTTTCGCGAGGGGCCCCTACACGCAGTATTTC. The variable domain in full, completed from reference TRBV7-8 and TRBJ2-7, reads GAGVSQSPRYKVAKRGQDVALRCDPISGHVSLFWYQQALGQGPEFLTYFQNEAQLDKSGLPSDRFFAERPEGSVSTLKIQRTQQEDSAVYLCASSFARGPYTQYFGPGTRLTVT.

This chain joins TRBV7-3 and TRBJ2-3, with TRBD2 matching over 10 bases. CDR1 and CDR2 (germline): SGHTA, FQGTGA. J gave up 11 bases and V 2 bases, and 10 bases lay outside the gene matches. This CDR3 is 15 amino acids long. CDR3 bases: TGTGCCAGCAGCTTAGGGCTAGCGGGGGCAAATGAGCAGTATTTT. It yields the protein CASSLGLAGANEQYF.

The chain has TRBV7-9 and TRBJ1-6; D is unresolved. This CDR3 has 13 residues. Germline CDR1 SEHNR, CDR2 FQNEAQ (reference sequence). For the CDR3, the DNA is TGTGCACTACGTGGGGATGGCGGTTCACCCCTCCACTTT. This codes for CALRGDGGSPLHF.

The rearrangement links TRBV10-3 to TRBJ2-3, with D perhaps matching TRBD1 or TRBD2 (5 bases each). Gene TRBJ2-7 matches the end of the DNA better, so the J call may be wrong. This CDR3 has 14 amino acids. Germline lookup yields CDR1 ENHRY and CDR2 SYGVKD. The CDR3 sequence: CAISVGRGADTQYF. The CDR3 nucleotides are TGTGCCATCAGCGTAGGTAGAGGGGCCGATACGCAGTACTTC.

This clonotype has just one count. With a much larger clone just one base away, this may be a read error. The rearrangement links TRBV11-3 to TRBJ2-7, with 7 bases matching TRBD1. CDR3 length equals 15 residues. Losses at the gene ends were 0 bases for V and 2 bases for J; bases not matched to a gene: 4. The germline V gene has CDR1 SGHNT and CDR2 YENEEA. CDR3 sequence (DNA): TGTGCCAGCAGCTTAGATCTGACAGGGACCTACGAGCAGTACTTC. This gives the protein CASSLDLTGTYEQYF.

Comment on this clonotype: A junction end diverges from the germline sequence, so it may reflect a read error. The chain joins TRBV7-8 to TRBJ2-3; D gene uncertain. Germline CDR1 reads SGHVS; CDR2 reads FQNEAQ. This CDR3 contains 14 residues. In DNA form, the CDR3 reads TGTGCCAGCAGCTTTGCTGGAGACCCCAATGCGCTGTCCTTT. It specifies CASSFAGDPNALSF. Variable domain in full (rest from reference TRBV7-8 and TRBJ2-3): GAGVSQSPRYKVAKRGQDVALRCDPISGHVSLFWYQQALGQGPEFLTYFQNEAQLDKSGLPSDRFFAERPEGSVSTLKIQRTQQEDSAVYLCASSFAGDPNALSFGPGTRLTVL.

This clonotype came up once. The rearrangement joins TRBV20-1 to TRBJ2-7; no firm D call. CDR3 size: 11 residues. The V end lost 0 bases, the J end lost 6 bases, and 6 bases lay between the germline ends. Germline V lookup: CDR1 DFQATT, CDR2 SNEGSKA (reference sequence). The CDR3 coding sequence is TGCAGTGCTAGAGATAACCCCGAGCAGTACTTC. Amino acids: CSARDNPEQYF.

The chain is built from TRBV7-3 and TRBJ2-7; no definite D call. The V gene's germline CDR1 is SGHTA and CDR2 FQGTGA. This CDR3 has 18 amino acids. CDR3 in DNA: TGTGCCAGCACCTTACATGCAAACGGCACAGCACATTCCTACGAGCAGTACGTC. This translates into CASTLHANGTAHSYEQYV.